This T cell receptor beta chain was captured in a study of T cell responses to AZD1222 COVID-19 vaccine. With V trimmed by 0 bases and J by 3 bases, 2 bases remained unmatched. Germline V gene sequence: CDR1 SGHKS, CDR2 YYEKEE (reference sequence). CDR3 size: 14 residues. A note on this clone: Its antigen remains unknown.

Study-wide results and limits: Only 5 or 6 individuals given AZD1222 were seropositive at baseline. Spike-wide coverage was observed for vaccine-associated CD4 TCRs, with dominant responses at 160-218 and 743-854.

The table came from immunoSEQ multiplex PCR; TCRdb's copy has only in-frame clones and leaves some out. In the table there are tens of thousands of clones, roughly 93% of which are singletons. The gene calls are TRBV5-5 and TRBJ1-1, with 7 bases lining up with TRBD1. This sample comprised peripheral blood, obtained on day 0 of AZD1222 vaccination. The clonotype originates from an adult in good health. CDR3 in DNA: TGTGCCAGCAGCTTGGGGGACAGATACACTGAAGCTTTCTTT. Protein sequence: CASSLGDRYTEAFF.